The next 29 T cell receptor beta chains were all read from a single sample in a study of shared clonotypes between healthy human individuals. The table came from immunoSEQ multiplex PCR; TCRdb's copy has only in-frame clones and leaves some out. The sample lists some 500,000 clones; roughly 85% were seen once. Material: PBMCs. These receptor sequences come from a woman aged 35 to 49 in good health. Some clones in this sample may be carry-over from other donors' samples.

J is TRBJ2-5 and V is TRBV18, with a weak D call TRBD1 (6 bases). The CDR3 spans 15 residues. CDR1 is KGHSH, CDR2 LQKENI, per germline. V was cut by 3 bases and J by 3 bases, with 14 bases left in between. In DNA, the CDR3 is TGTGCCAGCTCACCCTCAGGGGCGACGAAAGAGACCCAGTACTTC. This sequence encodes CASSPSGATKETQYF. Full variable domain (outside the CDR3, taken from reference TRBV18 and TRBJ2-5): NAGVMQNPRHLVRRRGQEARLRCSPMKGHSHVYWYRQLPEEGLKFMVYLQKENIIDESGMPKERFSAEFPKEGPSILRIQQVVRGDSAAYFCASSPSGATKETQYFGPGTRLLVL.

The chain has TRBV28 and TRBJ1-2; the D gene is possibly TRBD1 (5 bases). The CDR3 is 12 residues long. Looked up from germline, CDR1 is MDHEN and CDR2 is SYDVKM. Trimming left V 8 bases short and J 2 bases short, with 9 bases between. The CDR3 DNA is TGTGCCAGCCACAGGCAAAACTATGGCTACACCTTC. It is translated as CASHRQNYGYTF.

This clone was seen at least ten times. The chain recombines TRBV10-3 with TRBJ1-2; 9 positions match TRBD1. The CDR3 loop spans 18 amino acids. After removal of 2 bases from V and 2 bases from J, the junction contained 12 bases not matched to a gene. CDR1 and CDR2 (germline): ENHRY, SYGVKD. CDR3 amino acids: CAISEPGTGTKVNYGYTF. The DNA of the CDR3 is TGTGCCATCAGTGAGCCCGGGACAGGGACAAAAGTCAACTATGGCTACACCTTC.

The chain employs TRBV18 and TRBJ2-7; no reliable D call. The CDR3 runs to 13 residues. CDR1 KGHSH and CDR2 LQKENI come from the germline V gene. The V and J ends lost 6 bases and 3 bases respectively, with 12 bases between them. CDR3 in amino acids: CASSPAPDYEQYF. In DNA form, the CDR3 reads TGTGCCAGCTCTCCCGCTCCCGACTACGAGCAGTACTTC.

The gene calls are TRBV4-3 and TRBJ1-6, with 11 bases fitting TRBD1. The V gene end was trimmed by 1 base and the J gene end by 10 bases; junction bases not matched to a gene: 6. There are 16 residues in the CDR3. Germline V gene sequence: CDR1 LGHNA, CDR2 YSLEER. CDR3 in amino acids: CASSQAPGTGGSPLHF. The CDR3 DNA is TGCGCCAGCAGCCAAGCCCCAGGGACAGGGGGGTCACCCCTCCACTTT.

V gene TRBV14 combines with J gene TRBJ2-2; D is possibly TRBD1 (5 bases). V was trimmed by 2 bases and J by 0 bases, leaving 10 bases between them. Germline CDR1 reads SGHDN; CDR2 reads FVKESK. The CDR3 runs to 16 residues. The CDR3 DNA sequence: TGTGCCAGCAGCCAATGGTTGACAGCGAACACCGGGGAGCTGTTTTTT. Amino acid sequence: CASSQWLTANTGELFF.

Written as DNA, the CDR3 is TGCGCCAGCAGCTTGATTGGGGGGAGTGAGCAGTTCTTC. This codes for CASSLIGGSEQFF. V is TRBV5-1 and J is TRBJ2-1; D perhaps matches TRBD2 (6 bases). Trimming took 1 base from V and 9 from J, leaving 11 bases between them. Germline-derived CDR1 and CDR2 are SGHRS and YFSETQ. The CDR3 contains 13 residues.

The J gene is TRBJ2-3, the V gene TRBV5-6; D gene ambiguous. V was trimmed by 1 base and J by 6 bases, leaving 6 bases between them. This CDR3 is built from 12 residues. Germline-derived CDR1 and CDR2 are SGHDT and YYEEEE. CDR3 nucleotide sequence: TGTGCCAGCAGCTTGACCCCGGATACGCAGTATTTT. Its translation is CASSLTPDTQYF.

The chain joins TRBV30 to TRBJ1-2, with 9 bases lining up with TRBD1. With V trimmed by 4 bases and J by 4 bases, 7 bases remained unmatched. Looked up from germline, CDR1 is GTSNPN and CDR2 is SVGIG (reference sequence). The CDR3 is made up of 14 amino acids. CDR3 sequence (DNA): TGTGCCTGGAACCCGGGACAGGGTGCCTATGGCTACACCTTC. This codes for CAWNPGQGAYGYTF.

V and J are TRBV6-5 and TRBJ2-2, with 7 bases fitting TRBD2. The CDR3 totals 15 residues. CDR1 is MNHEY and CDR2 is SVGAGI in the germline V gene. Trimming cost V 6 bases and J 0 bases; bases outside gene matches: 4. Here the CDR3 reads CASRGTISNTGELFF. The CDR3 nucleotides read TGTGCCAGCAGAGGGACTATCTCGAACACCGGGGAGCTGTTTTTT.

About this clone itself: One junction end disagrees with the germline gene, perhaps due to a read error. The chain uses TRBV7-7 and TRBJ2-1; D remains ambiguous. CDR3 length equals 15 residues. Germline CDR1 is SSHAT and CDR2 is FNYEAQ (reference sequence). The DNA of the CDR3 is TGTGCTAGCAGCTTAGGCGACCCCAATTACAATGAGCAGTTCTTC. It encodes CASSLGDPNYNEQFF.

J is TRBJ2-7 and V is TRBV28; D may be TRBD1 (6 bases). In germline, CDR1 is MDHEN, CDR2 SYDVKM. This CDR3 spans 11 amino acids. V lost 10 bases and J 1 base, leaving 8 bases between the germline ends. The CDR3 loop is CATTGSYEQYF. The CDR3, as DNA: TGTGCCACCACAGGGTCCTACGAGCAGTACTTC.

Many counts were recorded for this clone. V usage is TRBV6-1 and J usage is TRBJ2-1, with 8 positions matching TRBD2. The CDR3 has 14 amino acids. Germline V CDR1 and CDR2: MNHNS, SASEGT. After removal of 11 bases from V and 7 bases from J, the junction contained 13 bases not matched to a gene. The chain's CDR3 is CAGGGAGEVNEQFF. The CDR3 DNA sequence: TGTGCCGGGGGGGGAGCGGGAGAAGTTAATGAGCAGTTCTTC.

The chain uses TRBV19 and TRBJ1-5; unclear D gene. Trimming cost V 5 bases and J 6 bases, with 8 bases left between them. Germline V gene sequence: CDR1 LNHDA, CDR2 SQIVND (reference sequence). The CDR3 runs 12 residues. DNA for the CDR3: TGTGCCAGTAGTTTCGCGGGTCAGCCCCAGCATTTT. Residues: CASSFAGQPQHF.

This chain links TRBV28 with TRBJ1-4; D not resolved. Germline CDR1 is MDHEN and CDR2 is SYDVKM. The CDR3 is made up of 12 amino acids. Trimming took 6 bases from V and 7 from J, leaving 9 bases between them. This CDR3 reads CASRLLGEKLFF. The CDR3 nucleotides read TGTGCCAGCAGACTTCTTGGTGAAAAACTGTTTTTT.

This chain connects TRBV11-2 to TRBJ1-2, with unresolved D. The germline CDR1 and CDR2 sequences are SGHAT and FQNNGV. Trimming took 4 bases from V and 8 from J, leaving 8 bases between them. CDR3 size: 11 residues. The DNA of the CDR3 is TGTGCCAGCAGCTACACGGTCGGCTACACCTTC. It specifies CASSYTVGYTF.

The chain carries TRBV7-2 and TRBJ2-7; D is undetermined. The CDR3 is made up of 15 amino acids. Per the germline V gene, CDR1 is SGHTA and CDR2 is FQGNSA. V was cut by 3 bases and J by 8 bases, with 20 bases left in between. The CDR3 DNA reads TGTGCCAGCAGCTTGGACGGCAATTATCTGGGAAAGCAGTACTTC. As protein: CASSLDGNYLGKQYF.

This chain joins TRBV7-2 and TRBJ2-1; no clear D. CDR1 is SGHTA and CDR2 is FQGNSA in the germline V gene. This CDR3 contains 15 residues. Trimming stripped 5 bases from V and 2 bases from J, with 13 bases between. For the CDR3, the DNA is TGTGCCAGCAGCCTAAGTTGGGCTACCTACAATGAGCAGTTCTTC. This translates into CASSLSWATYNEQFF.

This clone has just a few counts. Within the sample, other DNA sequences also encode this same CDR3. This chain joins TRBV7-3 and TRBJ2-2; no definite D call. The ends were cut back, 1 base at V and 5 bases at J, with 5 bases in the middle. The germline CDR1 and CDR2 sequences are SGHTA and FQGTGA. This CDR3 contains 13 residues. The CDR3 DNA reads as TGTGCCAGCAGCTTAATAGGGACCGGGGAGCTGTTTTTT. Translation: CASSLIGTGELFF.

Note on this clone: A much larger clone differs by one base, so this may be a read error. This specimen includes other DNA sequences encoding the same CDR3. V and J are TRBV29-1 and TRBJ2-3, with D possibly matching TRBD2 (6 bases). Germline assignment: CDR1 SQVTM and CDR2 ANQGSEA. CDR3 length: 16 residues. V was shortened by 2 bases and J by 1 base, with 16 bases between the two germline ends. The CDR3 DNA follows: TGCAGCGTTGAAATCCTCGGCGGAGGGGGCACAGATACGCAGTATTTT. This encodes CSVEILGGGGTDTQYF.

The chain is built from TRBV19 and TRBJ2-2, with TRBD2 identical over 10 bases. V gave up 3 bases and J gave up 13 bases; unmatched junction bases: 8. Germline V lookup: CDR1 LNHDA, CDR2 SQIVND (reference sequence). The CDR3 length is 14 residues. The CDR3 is CASSILAGAGMLFF. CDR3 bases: TGTGCCAGTAGTATCCTAGCGGGAGCCGGGATGCTGTTTTTT.

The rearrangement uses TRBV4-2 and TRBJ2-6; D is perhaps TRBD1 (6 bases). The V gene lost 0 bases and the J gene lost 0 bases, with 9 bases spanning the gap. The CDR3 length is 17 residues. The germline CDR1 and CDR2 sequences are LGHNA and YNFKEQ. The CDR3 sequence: CASSQDPQGSGANVLTF. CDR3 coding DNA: TGTGCCAGCAGCCAAGACCCACAGGGCTCTGGGGCCAACGTCCTGACTTTC.

CDR3 loop: CSAISAGELFF. CDR3 coding DNA: TGCAGTGCTATCAGTGCCGGGGAGCTGTTTTTT. V is TRBV20-1 and J is TRBJ2-2; D not resolved. V lost 4 bases and J 6 bases, leaving 6 bases between the germline ends. Germline CDR1 DFQATT, CDR2 SNEGSKA (reference sequence). This CDR3 is 11 amino acids long.

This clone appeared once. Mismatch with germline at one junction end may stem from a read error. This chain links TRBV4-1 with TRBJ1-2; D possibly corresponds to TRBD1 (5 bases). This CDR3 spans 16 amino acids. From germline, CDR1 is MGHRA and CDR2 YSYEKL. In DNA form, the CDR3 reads TGCGCCAGCAGCCAAGAAAATAGGGGATCTAACTATGGCTGCACCTTC. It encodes CASSQENRGSNYGCTF.

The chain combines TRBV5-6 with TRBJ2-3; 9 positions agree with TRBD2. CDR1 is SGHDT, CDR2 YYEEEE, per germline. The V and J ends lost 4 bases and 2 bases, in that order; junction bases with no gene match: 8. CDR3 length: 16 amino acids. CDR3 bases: TGTGCCAGCAGCGAAGGGACTAGCAGATTCACAGATACGCAGTATTTT. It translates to CASSEGTSRFTDTQYF. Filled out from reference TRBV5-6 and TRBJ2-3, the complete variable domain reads DAGVTQSPTHLIKTRGQQVTLRCSPKSGHDTVSWYQQALGQGPQFIFQYYEEEERQRGNFPDRFSGHQFPNYSSELNVNALLLGDSALYLCASSEGTSRFTDTQYFGPGTRLTVL.

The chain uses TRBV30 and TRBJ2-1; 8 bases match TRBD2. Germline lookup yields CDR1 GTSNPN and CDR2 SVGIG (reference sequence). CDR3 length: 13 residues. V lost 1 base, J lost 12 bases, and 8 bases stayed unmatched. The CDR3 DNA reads TGTGCCTGGAGTGCCGGGGGGGGGACTAGGCAGTTCTTC. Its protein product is CAWSAGGGTRQFF.

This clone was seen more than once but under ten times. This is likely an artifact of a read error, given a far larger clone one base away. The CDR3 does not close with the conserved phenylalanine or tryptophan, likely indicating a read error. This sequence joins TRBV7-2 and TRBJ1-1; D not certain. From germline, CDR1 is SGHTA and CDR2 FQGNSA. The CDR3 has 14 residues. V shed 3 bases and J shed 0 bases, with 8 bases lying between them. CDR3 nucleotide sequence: TGTGCCAGCAGCTTCGGGATGTTGAACACTGAAGCTTTCCTT. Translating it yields CASSFGMLNTEAFL.

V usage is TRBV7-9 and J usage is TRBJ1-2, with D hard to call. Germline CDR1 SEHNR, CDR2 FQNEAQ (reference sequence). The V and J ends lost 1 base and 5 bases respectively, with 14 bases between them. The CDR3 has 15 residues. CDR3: CASSLGTGTIYGYTF. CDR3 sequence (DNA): TGTGCCAGCAGCTTAGGGACGGGAACCATTTATGGCTACACCTTC.

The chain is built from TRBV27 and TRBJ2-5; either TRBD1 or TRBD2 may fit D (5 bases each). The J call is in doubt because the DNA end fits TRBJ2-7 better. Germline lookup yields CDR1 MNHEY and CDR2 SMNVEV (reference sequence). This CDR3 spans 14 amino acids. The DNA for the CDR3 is TGTGCCAGCAGTTGGGGCGCCGGGAACTACGAGCAGTACTTC. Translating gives CASSWGAGNYEQYF.